The 29 T cell receptor beta chains below all came from one sample that was sequenced in a study of cytomegalovirus exposure and HLA in healthy donors. The PCR contained 60 Vbeta and 13 Jbeta primers. The data were produced by immunoSEQ multiplex PCR, yet TCRdb's version contains in-frame clones alone and is incomplete. This table has 130,000 or so clones, roughly 72% appearing once. Sequencing was performed on PBMCs. All receptors come from a male donor in good health and CMV-seronegative.

The chain carries TRBV5-1 and TRBJ2-3, with TRBD2 identical over 16 bases. Germline lookup yields CDR1 SGHRS and CDR2 YFSETQ. The CDR3 runs 19 residues. The trim removed 3 bases at V and 5 bases at J, leaving 12 bases unmatched. Here the CDR3 DNA reads TGCGCCAGCAGCTCGGGACTAGCGGGGGGGCAAGTGGTCCTAGATACGCAGTATTTT. It translates to CASSSGLAGGQVVLDTQYF.

J is TRBJ1-4 and V is TRBV5-1; 10 bases are a match to TRBD1. The CDR3 extends over 14 amino acids. Per germline, CDR1 SGHRS and CDR2 YFSETQ. V lost 4 bases to trimming and J lost 8 bases; unmatched junction nucleotides: 5. CDR3 sequence reads: CASSPGQGKEKLFF. The CDR3, as DNA: TGCGCCAGCAGCCCGGGACAGGGGAAAGAAAAACTGTTTTTT.

As for this clone: A read error may account for a junction end that differs from germline. The rearrangement joins TRBV7-9 to TRBJ2-1; 7 nucleotides align to TRBD2. Germline CDR1 and CDR2: SEHNR and FQNEAQ (reference sequence). This CDR3 has 16 residues. In DNA form, the CDR3 reads TGTTCCAGCAGCCCTACCTTGGGGGGGACCTACAATGAGCAGTTCTTC. Translating it yields CSSSPTLGGTYNEQFF.

The V call is TRBV4-2, the J call TRBJ1-5; TRBD1 matches 8 bases. Germline V lookup: CDR1 LGHNA, CDR2 YNFKEQ. V lost 4 bases, J lost 4 bases, and 3 bases stayed unmatched. The CDR3 has 14 amino acids. CDR3 sequence (DNA): TGTGCCAGCAGCCCGGGACAGGATAATCAGCCCCAGCATTTT. Translating it yields CASSPGQDNQPQHF.

The chain couples TRBV7-6 to TRBJ2-1, with 10 nucleotides matching TRBD1. Germline loops: CDR1 SGHVS, CDR2 FNYEAQ. The CDR3 consists of 15 residues. V dropped 5 bases and J dropped 2; count of bases not matched to a gene: 3. The CDR3 DNA reads TGTGCCAGCAGCAGCGGGACAGGGGCCTACAATGAGCAGTTCTTC. Its translation is CASSSGTGAYNEQFF.

The chain recombines TRBV7-6 with TRBJ2-2; 7 bases are a match to TRBD2. This CDR3 is 17 amino acids long. CDR1 and CDR2 from the germline V gene are SGHVS and FNYEAQ. Losses at the gene ends were 0 bases for V and 4 bases for J; bases not matched to a gene: 8. The CDR3: CASSLAGGGGSTGELFF. The CDR3 DNA is TGTGCCAGCAGCTTAGCGGGCGGCGGCGGGAGCACCGGGGAGCTGTTTTTT. Drawing the rest from reference TRBV7-6 and TRBJ2-2, the complete variable domain is GAGVSQSPRYKVTKRGQDVALRCDPISGHVSLYWYRQALGQGPEFLTYFNYEAQQDKSGLPNDRFSAERPEGSISTLTIQRTEQRDSAMYRCASSLAGGGGSTGELFFGEGSRLTVL.

The rearrangement links TRBV30 to TRBJ2-2; 9 bases align to TRBD2. The CDR3 runs 15 residues. Per germline, CDR1 GTSNPN and CDR2 SVGIG (reference sequence). V was pared by 1 base and J by 6 bases, with 6 bases of the junction left unmatched. This CDR3 reads CAWSGGSGGAGELFF. In nucleotides, the CDR3 is TGTGCCTGGAGTGGGGGTAGCGGGGGTGCCGGGGAGCTGTTTTTT.

In this sample, this clone turned up a few times. The rearrangement links TRBV4-2 to TRBJ1-5, with 9 bases identical to TRBD1. With 4 bases clipped from V and 3 bases from J, the junction kept 10 bases outside the gene matches. The CDR3 contains 17 residues. CDR1 is LGHNA and CDR2 is YNFKEQ in the germline V gene. The CDR3 DNA sequence: TGTGCCAGCAGCCGGAGCGGACAGGGGAGCCTCAATCAGCCCCAGCATTTT. Residues: CASSRSGQGSLNQPQHF.

The genes are TRBV13 and TRBJ1-1; 7 nucleotides line up with TRBD1. The V gene's germline CDR1 is PRHDT and CDR2 FYEKMQ (reference sequence). This CDR3 spans 12 amino acids. V lost 5 bases and J lost 5; bases outside the gene matches: 2. The CDR3 DNA follows: TGTGCCAGCAGCCACAGGGGAACTGAAGCTTTCTTT. This gives the protein CASSHRGTEAFF.

The chain joins TRBV5-4 to TRBJ1-4, with 7 bases identical to TRBD1. The V gene end was trimmed by 0 bases and the J gene end by 5 bases; junction bases not matched to a gene: 4. CDR3 size: 15 residues. CDR1 and CDR2 (germline): SGHNT, YYREEE (reference sequence). For the CDR3, the DNA is TGTGCCAGCAGCTTGGCCGAGGGGGCCAATGAAAAACTGTTTTTT. Translated, it gives CASSLAEGANEKLFF.

This clone has only one observation. The rearrangement joins TRBV21-1 to TRBJ2-3; the D call TRBD1 from the table was never checked on the DNA. TRBV21-1 is a recognized pseudogene. The CDR3 spans 16 residues. CDR3 in amino acids: CASSINGGGRADTQYF. For the CDR3, the DNA is TGTGCCAGCAGCATAAATGGAGGGGGCCGGGCAGATACGCAGTATTTT.

In its sample, this clone was seen a few times. The chain links TRBV4-3 to TRBJ2-3, with D maybe TRBD1 (5 bases). V lost 4 bases, J lost 2 bases, and 22 bases lay in between. CDR1 is LGHNA, CDR2 YSLEER, per germline. The CDR3 is 18 amino acids. CDR3 amino acids: CASSRYDTSRGFTDTQYF. The DNA of the CDR3 is TGCGCCAGCAGCCGATACGACACGAGTAGGGGCTTCACAGATACGCAGTATTTT.

The rearrangement joins TRBV6-5 to TRBJ2-2; 8 positions agree with TRBD1. This CDR3 has 13 amino acids. With V trimmed by 6 bases and J by 6 bases, 3 bases remained unmatched. Germline V lookup: CDR1 MNHEY, CDR2 SVGAGI. The CDR3 sequence is CASRKTGAGELFF. The CDR3 bases are TGTGCCAGCAGAAAGACAGGGGCCGGGGAGCTGTTTTTT.

The chain joins TRBV6-6 to TRBJ2-1; D is perhaps TRBD2 (6 bases). The CDR3 has 13 amino acids. Germline V gives CDR1 MNHNY, CDR2 SVGAGI (reference sequence). The germline V and J ends were trimmed by 6 bases and 9 bases, with 15 bases remaining between them. Written as DNA, the CDR3 is TGTGCCAGCAGACCCGGAGGGCGGGTTGAGCAGTTCTTC. This encodes CASRPGGRVEQFF.

The rearrangement links TRBV7-2 to TRBJ2-7; a weak D match, TRBD2 (5 bases). The CDR3 spans 15 residues. The V and J ends lost 6 bases and 3 bases respectively, with 18 bases between them. From germline, CDR1 is SGHTA and CDR2 FQGNSA. The CDR3 bases are TGTGCCAGCAGTCGGAGCGGAATAGGGCACTACGAGCAGTACTTC. This gives the protein CASSRSGIGHYEQYF. The full variable domain, rest sourced from reference TRBV7-2 and TRBJ2-7, is GAGVSQSPSNKVTEKGKDVELRCDPISGHTALYWYRQSLGQGLEFLIYFQGNSAPDKSGLPSDRFSAERTGGSVSTLTIQRTQQEDSAVYLCASSRSGIGHYEQYFGPGTRLTVT.

V gene TRBV14 combines with J gene TRBJ2-3; TRBD2 agrees at 8 bases. V lost 3 bases, J lost 2 bases, and 7 bases stayed unmatched. The CDR3 is 16 residues long. Per the germline V gene, CDR1 is SGHDN and CDR2 is FVKESK. The CDR3 sequence is CASSHISGVSTDTQYF. CDR3 sequence (DNA): TGTGCCAGCAGCCACATTAGCGGGGTATCCACAGATACGCAGTATTTT.

This sequence joins TRBV4-1 and TRBJ2-7, with D perhaps matching TRBD2 (6 bases). This CDR3 comprises 15 residues. V lost 1 base and J 3 bases, leaving 13 bases between the germline ends. The germline gives CDR1 MGHRA, CDR2 YSYEKL. The CDR3 coding sequence is TGCGCCAGCAGCCAAGGGACGGGGGTAAGCTACGAGCAGTACTTC. Amino acids: CASSQGTGVSYEQYF.

The chain uses TRBV30 and TRBJ2-3, with 7 bases lining up with TRBD1. The V segment lost 2 bases and the J segment 4 bases; nucleotides outside the gene matches: 6. The CDR3 spans 14 residues. Germline V gives CDR1 GTSNPN, CDR2 SVGIG (reference sequence). The CDR3 bases are TGTGCCTGGAGTCGGGCAGGGGGTCCAGATACGCAGTATTTT. Its protein product is CAWSRAGGPDTQYF.

The chain uses TRBV18 and TRBJ2-5, with 7 positions matching TRBD2. The CDR3 loop spans 14 amino acids. After removal of 4 bases from V and 2 bases from J, the junction contained 4 bases not matched to a gene. Germline V gene data show CDR1 as KGHSH and CDR2 as LQKENI. The CDR3 protein is CASSRTRGQETQYF. CDR3 DNA sequence: TGTGCCAGCTCACGGACTAGAGGGCAAGAGACCCAGTACTTC.

This clone was seen a few times. The chain links TRBV28 to TRBJ2-3, with 10 bases fitting TRBD2. CDR3 length equals 15 residues. The junction had 2 bases not matched to a gene; V was cut back by 2 bases and J by 3 bases. Per the germline V gene, CDR1 is MDHEN and CDR2 is SYDVKM. In DNA form, the CDR3 reads TGTGCCAGCAGTTTAGCTAGCGGGGGAACAGATACGCAGTATTTT. Protein sequence: CASSLASGGTDTQYF.

Concerning this clone itself: A read error may account for a junction end that differs from germline. This rearrangement joins TRBV7-9 to TRBJ2-3; 7 bases map to TRBD1. CDR3 size: 15 residues. CDR1 is SEHNR, CDR2 FQNEAQ, per germline (reference sequence). For the CDR3, the DNA is TGTTCCAGCAGTCACGACAGGGAAAGGGGAGATACGCAGTATTTT. Protein: CSSSHDRERGDTQYF.

This chain joins TRBV28 and TRBJ1-1, with D possibly being TRBD1 (6 bases). The CDR3 runs to 13 residues. Per the germline V gene, CDR1 is MDHEN and CDR2 is SYDVKM. Trimming pared 7 bases from V and 1 base from J, leaving 10 bases between. DNA of the CDR3: TGTGCCAGCACCCCACAGGGGAACACTGAAGCTTTCTTT. Its translation: CASTPQGNTEAFF.

The V and J genes are TRBV4-3 and TRBJ2-3, with 9 bases fitting TRBD2. There are 18 residues in the CDR3. After removal of 0 bases from V and 0 bases from J, the junction contained 7 bases not matched to a gene. Germline assignment: CDR1 LGHNA and CDR2 YSLEER. CDR3 amino acids: CASSQDTWRGGSTDTQYF. For the CDR3, the DNA is TGCGCCAGCAGCCAAGATACGTGGCGGGGGGGTAGCACAGATACGCAGTATTTT.

The rearrangement joins TRBV11-2 to TRBJ2-2, with 11 positions matching TRBD1. CDR1 is SGHAT and CDR2 is FQNNGV in the germline V gene. The CDR3 runs 16 residues. Trimming removed 5 bases from V and 3 bases from J; junction bases left unmatched: 5. CDR3 amino acids: CASSQGQGVDTGELFF. The CDR3 region has the DNA TGTGCCAGCAGCCAGGGACAGGGGGTCGACACCGGGGAGCTGTTTTTT.

The count of this clone is one. V gene TRBV6-4 combines with J gene TRBJ1-5; 12 nucleotides match TRBD1. The CDR3 sequence is 20 residues long. The V gene's germline CDR1 is MRHNA and CDR2 SNTAGT. V gave up 9 bases and J gave up 0 bases; unmatched junction bases: 18. This CDR3 reads CARSRGGQGALFYSNQPQHF. CDR3 nucleotides: TGTGCCAGAAGCCGGGGGGGACAGGGGGCCCTATTTTATAGCAATCAGCCCCAGCATTTT.

Only a few counts were recorded for this clone. The rearrangement uses TRBV10-2 and TRBJ2-1; 9 nucleotides match TRBD2. The germline V gene has CDR1 WSHSY and CDR2 SAAADI. This CDR3 comprises 17 residues. The junction had 8 bases not matched to a gene; V was cut back by 3 bases and J by 2 bases. The CDR3, as DNA: TGCGCCAGCAGTGATCGTCTAGCGGGGAACCCCTACAATGAGCAGTTCTTC. Protein product: CASSDRLAGNPYNEQFF.

Concerning this clone: This sample includes further DNA sequences coding for the same CDR3. The chain has TRBV4-1 and TRBJ2-3, with TRBD2 identical over 7 bases. V dropped 4 bases and J dropped 6; count of bases not matched to a gene: 19. The germline V gene encodes CDR1 MGHRA and CDR2 YSYEKL. The CDR3 extends over 18 amino acids. The CDR3 DNA follows: TGCGCCAGCAGCCCCAGTGGAAATCCGGGACTACCCCGGGATACGCAGTATTTT. Translating it yields CASSPSGNPGLPRDTQYF.

A note on this clone: Additional DNA sequences in this sample encode the identical CDR3. The chain couples TRBV7-9 to TRBJ1-5; TRBD1 matches 10 bases. Trimming removed 1 base from V and 1 base from J; junction bases left unmatched: 1. This CDR3 is 16 amino acids long. CDR1 and CDR2 from the germline V gene are SEHNR and FQNEAQ (reference sequence). The CDR3 protein is CASSLGQGASNQPQHF. CDR3 nucleotide sequence: TGTGCCAGCAGCTTAGGACAGGGGGCAAGCAATCAGCCCCAGCATTTT.

The gene calls are TRBV19 and TRBJ1-1; D perhaps matches TRBD1 (5 bases). V lost 5 bases, J lost 1 base, and 11 bases lay in between. The length of the CDR3 is 14 residues. Germline-derived CDR1 and CDR2 are LNHDA and SQIVND (reference sequence). The CDR3 DNA reads as TGTGCCAGTAGTGCGGACATCGGGAACACTGAAGCTTTCTTT. Its translation: CASSADIGNTEAFF.